A single sample gave rise to the 13 T cell receptor beta chains below, sequenced in a study of siplizumab effects on memory and regulatory T cells. Sequenced by immunoSEQ multiplex PCR; TCRdb stores in-frame clones only, minus some. The sample has approximately 100,000 clones, just under 95% seen once. Sample: non-Treg CD4+ T cells sorted from blood. The receptors come from a human donor in good health.

This chain connects TRBV27 to TRBJ2-7; D might be TRBD1 (6 bases). Trimming shortened V by 5 bases and J by 3 bases, and 14 bases separated the two germline ends. CDR3 length equals 14 residues. The germline CDR1 and CDR2 sequences are MNHEY and SMNVEV (reference sequence). In DNA form, the CDR3 reads TGTGCCAGCAGTCTACGGGACACCGGCTACGAGCAGTACTTC. It codes for CASSLRDTGYEQYF.

This clone has only one observation. V is TRBV5-1 and J is TRBJ2-7; D may correspond to TRBD1 or TRBD2 (5 bases each). The CDR3 sequence is 16 residues long. Between the trimmed V and J ends, which lost 7 bases and 1 base, there was a span of 21 bases. The germline V gene encodes CDR1 SGHRS and CDR2 YFSETQ. CDR3 amino acids: CASELGYGARSYEQYF. The CDR3 bases are TGCGCCAGCGAGCTTGGATACGGGGCGCGGTCCTACGAGCAGTACTTC.

The rearrangement links TRBV28 to TRBJ1-5, with unresolved D. The CDR3 covers 14 residues. Trimming removed 6 bases from V and 4 bases from J, with 13 bases in between. Germline V lookup: CDR1 MDHEN, CDR2 SYDVKM. The CDR3 loop is CASSLFETNQPQHF. The CDR3 region has the DNA TGTGCCAGCAGCCTCTTTGAAACTAATCAGCCCCAGCATTTT. Supplemented by reference TRBV28 and TRBJ1-5, the full variable domain reads DVKVTQSSRYLVKRTGEKVFLECVQDMDHENMFWYRQDPGLGLRLIYFSYDVKMKEKGDIPEGYSVSREKKERFSLILESASTNQTSMYLCASSLFETNQPQHFGDGTRLSIL.

The chain uses TRBV20-1 and TRBJ2-5; D uncertain. This CDR3 is built from 11 residues. V lost 5 bases and J lost 5, with 9 bases in between. Germline CDR1 DFQATT, CDR2 SNEGSKA (reference sequence). The CDR3 sequence is CSAGSGETQYF. CDR3 nucleotide sequence: TGCAGTGCTGGGTCCGGGGAGACCCAGTACTTC.

This chain connects TRBV7-2 to TRBJ2-3; 8 positions agree with TRBD2. Per germline, CDR1 SGHTA and CDR2 FQGNSA. Trimming removed 8 bases from V and 3 bases from J; junction bases left unmatched: 7. The CDR3 totals 14 residues. CDR3: CASRAGRATDTQYF. CDR3 bases: TGTGCCAGCCGGGCCGGGAGGGCAACAGATACGCAGTATTTT.

The J gene is TRBJ1-2, the V gene TRBV7-2; 11 positions match TRBD1. The germline V gene has CDR1 SGHTA and CDR2 FQGNSA. This CDR3 contains 18 residues. Trimming removed 1 base from V and 5 bases from J; junction bases left unmatched: 12. Here the CDR3 reads CASSLVVPGTGGRYGYTF. The CDR3 nucleotides are TGTGCCAGCAGCTTAGTTGTCCCCGGGACAGGGGGTCGGTATGGCTACACCTTC.

The V gene is TRBV28, the J gene TRBJ2-7; D may be TRBD1 or TRBD2 (5 bases each). The CDR3 consists of 14 residues. Germline V gene lookup returns CDR1 MDHEN and CDR2 SYDVKM. The germline V and J ends were trimmed by 5 bases and 2 bases, with 13 bases remaining between them. The CDR3 spells CASSTGGATYEQYF. Written as DNA, the CDR3 is TGTGCCAGCAGTACAGGAGGAGCCACCTACGAGCAGTACTTC. The whole variable domain, filled in from reference TRBV28 and TRBJ2-7, reads DVKVTQSSRYLVKRTGEKVFLECVQDMDHENMFWYRQDPGLGLRLIYFSYDVKMKEKGDIPEGYSVSREKKERFSLILESASTNQTSMYLCASSTGGATYEQYFGPGTRLTVT.

This sequence joins TRBV10-1 and TRBJ2-7; 11 bases fit TRBD1. Germline CDR1 WNHNN, CDR2 SYGVQD (reference sequence). The length of the CDR3 is 15 residues. After removal of 3 bases from V and 3 bases from J, the junction contained 4 bases not matched to a gene. The chain's CDR3 is CASSDTGTGGYEQYF. The CDR3 DNA sequence: TGCGCCAGCAGTGACACCGGGACAGGGGGCTACGAGCAGTACTTC.

The rearrangement joins TRBV6-5 to TRBJ1-2; D gene uncertain. Germline CDR1 reads MNHEY; CDR2 reads SVGAGI. Trimming took 6 bases from V and 1 from J, leaving 15 bases between them. This CDR3 has 15 amino acids. DNA of the CDR3: TGTGCCAGCAGAAGAGGGCAAAAGATTAACTATGGCTACACCTTC. It encodes CASRRGQKINYGYTF.

The chain joins TRBV6-1 to TRBJ1-1; TRBD1 matches 10 bases. The CDR3 length is 13 residues. The germline V gene has CDR1 MNHNS and CDR2 SASEGT. V was pared by 6 bases and J by 10 bases, with 8 bases of the junction left unmatched. The CDR3 nucleotides are TGTGCCAGCAGGACGACAGGGGGCAGGGGAGCTTTCTTT. It is translated as CASRTTGGRGAFF.

The genes are TRBV5-6 and TRBJ1-3, with D possibly matching TRBD1 (5 bases). The germline V gene has CDR1 SGHDT and CDR2 YYEEEE. V shed 0 bases and J shed 2 bases, with 18 bases lying between them. There are 18 residues in the CDR3. In DNA form, the CDR3 reads TGTGCCAGCAGCTTGGTGGCGGGATCAGGGTTTACTGGAAACACCATATATTTT. Protein: CASSLVAGSGFTGNTIYF. Full variable domain (missing parts from reference TRBV5-6 and TRBJ1-3): DAGVTQSPTHLIKTRGQQVTLRCSPKSGHDTVSWYQQALGQGPQFIFQYYEEEERQRGNFPDRFSGHQFPNYSSELNVNALLLGDSALYLCASSLVAGSGFTGNTIYFGEGSWLTVV.

The rearrangement uses TRBV6-1 and TRBJ1-1; 7 positions agree with TRBD1. Looked up from germline, CDR1 is MNHNS and CDR2 is SASEGT. CDR3 length: 13 amino acids. V trimming: 10 bases; J trimming: 1 base; junction bases outside the gene matches: 6. In DNA, the CDR3 is TGTGCCACTAAACAGGGGTGGAACACTGAAGCTTTCTTT. Amino acid sequence: CATKQGWNTEAFF.

This clone was picked up one time. The CDR3 DNA follows: TGTGCCAGCAGCTCCCACCGGGGCCGCGGGGTCGAGCAGTACTTC. Its protein product is CASSSHRGRGVEQYF. The gene calls are TRBV7-2 and TRBJ2-7; D is perhaps TRBD2 (6 bases). The CDR3 is 15 amino acids. Germline CDR1 SGHTA, CDR2 FQGNSA. V gave up 4 bases and J gave up 6 bases, with 19 bases separating them.